A selection of T cell receptor beta chains follows, all from one sample in a study of blood T cell repertoires in COVID-19. The assay was immunoSEQ multiplex PCR, and TCRdb's table has in-frame clones only and misses some. The sample contains fewer than 250,000 clones, roughly 80% of which appear only once. Material: peripheral blood. The receptors shown here come from a woman aged 80 or over with acute or convalescent COVID-19. CDR3s include the opening cysteine and the closing phenylalanine or tryptophan. A D gene is named only where the DNA matches it firmly. Where a row states a size, it is once, few, many or the class of an expanded clone; other rows omit it.

d_gene,j_gene,v_gene,abundance,CDR3nt,CDR3aa
-,TRBJ1-1,TRBV7-8,-,TGTGCCAGCAGCCAGGGGACTGAAGCTTTCTTT,CASSQGTEAFF
-,TRBJ1-6,TRBV6-5,-,TGTGCCAGCAGTTACTCGAGGGCAGATAATTCACCCCTCCACTTT,CASSYSRADNSPLHF
-,TRBJ2-5,TRBV2,-,TGTGCCAGCAGTGCGATCGGGGGTGGGGAGACCCAGTACTTC,CASSAIGGGETQYF
-,TRBJ1-5,TRBV27,-,TGTGCCAGCAGTTCAACGGCGGGCTTGGGCAATCAGCCCCAGCATTTT,CASSSTAGLGNQPQHF
-,TRBJ1-5,TRBV19,-,TGTGCCAGTAGTATCGGCAAGGCGGGTCAGCCCCAGCATTTT,CASSIGKAGQPQHF
-,TRBJ2-2,TRBV21-1,-,TGTGCCAGCAGCGCAAGACTAGCGGGAGGCGGGGAGCTGTTTTTT,CASSARLAGGGELFF
TRBD1,TRBJ1-2,TRBV28,-,TGTGCCAGCAGTTCTGGACAGGGGCCACGATATGGCTACACCTTC,CASSSGQGPRYGYTF
TRBD1,TRBJ2-1,TRBV19,-,TGTGCCAGTAGCGGACAGGGGGCTCGGAATGAGCAGTTCTTC,CASSGQGARNEQFF
TRBD1,TRBJ1-5,TRBV30,-,TGTGCCTGGAGTGGTGGTACAGGGGGCGAAGATCAGCCCCAGCATTTT,CAWSGGTGGEDQPQHF
TRBD1,TRBJ2-1,TRBV28,few,TGTGCCAGCAGTTTAGCCGGGACAGGGGACAATGAGCAGTTCTTC,CASSLAGTGDNEQFF
-,TRBJ1-2,TRBV19,few,TGTGCCAGTAGTATGGCAGGGGCATCCGGCTACACCTTC,CASSMAGASGYTF
-,TRBJ1-3,TRBV11-2,once,TGTGCCAGCAGCTTAGAACATCTCTCTGGAAACACCATATATTTT,CASSLEHLSGNTIYF
TRBD2,TRBJ2-3,TRBV5-8,-,TGTGCCAGCAGCTTGACAAGTGAGCTAGCGGGGAGGACAGATACGCAGTATTTT,CASSLTSELAGRTDTQYF
-,TRBJ1-6,TRBV6-5,few,TGTGCCAGCAGGCGCTCATATAATTCACCCCTCCACTTT,CASRRSYNSPLHF
TRBD1,TRBJ1-4,TRBV9,-,TGTGCCAGCAGCGTTAGCTGGGGAGGGACAGGGGATGAAAAACTGTTTTTT,CASSVSWGGTGDEKLFF
TRBD2,TRBJ2-1,TRBV27,once,TGTGCCAGCAGTTTTTCAGCGGGAGTATACAATGAGCAGTTCTTC,CASSFSAGVYNEQFF
TRBD1,TRBJ1-2,TRBV2,-,TGTGCCAGCAGCGGGGACAGCTCAAACTATGGCTACACCTTC,CASSGDSSNYGYTF